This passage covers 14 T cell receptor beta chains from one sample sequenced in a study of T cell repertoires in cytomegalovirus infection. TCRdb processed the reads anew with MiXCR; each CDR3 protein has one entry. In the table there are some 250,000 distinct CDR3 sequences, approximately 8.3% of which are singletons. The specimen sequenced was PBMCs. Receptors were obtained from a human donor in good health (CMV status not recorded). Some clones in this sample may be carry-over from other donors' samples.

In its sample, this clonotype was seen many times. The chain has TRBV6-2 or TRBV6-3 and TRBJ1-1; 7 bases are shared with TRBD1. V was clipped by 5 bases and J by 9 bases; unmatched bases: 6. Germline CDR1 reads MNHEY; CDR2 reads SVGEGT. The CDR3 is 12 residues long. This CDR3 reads CASSTGQLKAFF. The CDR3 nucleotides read TGTGCCAGCAGTACGGGACAGCTGAAAGCTTTCTTT.

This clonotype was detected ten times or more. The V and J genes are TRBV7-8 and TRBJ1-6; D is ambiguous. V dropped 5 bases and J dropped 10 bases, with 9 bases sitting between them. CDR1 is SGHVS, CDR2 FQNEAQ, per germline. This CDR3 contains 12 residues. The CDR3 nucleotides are TGTGCCAGCAGCCCCCTGGCCTCACCCCTCCACTTT. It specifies CASSPLASPLHF.

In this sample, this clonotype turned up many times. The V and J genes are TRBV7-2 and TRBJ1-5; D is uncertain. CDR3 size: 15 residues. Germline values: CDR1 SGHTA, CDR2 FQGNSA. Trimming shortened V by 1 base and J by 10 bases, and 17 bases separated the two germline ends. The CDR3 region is CASSLGGSLGGPQHF. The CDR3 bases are TGTGCCAGCAGCTTAGGAGGGTCCTTGGGAGGACCCCAGCATTTT.

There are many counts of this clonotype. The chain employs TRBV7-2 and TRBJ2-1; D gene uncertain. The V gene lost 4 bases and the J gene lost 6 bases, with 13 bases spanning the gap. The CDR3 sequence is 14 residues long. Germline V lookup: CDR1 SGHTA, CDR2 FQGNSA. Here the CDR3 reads CASSSLKNLNEQFF. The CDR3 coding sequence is TGTGCCAGCAGCTCCCTCAAAAACCTCAATGAGCAGTTCTTC.

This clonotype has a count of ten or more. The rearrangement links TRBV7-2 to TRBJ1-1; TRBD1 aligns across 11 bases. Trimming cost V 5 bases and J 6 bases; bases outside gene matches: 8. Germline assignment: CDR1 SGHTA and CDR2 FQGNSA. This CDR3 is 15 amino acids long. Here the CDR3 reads CASSLGQGAQAEAFF. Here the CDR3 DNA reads TGTGCCAGCAGCCTTGGACAGGGGGCGCAGGCTGAAGCTTTCTTT.

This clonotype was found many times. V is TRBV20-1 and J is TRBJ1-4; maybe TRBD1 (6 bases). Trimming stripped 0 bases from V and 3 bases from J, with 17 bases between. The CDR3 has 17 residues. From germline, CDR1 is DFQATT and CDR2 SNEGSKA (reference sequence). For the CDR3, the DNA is TGCAGTGCTAGAGATTCCCGCTCCCGGACAGCTAATGAAAAACTGTTTTTT. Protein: CSARDSRSRTANEKLFF.

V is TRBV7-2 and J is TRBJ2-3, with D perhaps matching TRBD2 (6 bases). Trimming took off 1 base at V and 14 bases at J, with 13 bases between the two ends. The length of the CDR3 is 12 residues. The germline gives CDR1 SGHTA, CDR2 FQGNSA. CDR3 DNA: TGTGCCAGCAGCTTAGTGCGGGAAGCCCCGTATTTT. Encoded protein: CASSLVREAPYF.

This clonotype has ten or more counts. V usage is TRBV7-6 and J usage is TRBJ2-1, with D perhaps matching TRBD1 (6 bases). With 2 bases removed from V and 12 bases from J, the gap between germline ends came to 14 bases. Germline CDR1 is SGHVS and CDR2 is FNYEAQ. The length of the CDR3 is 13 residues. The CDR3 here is CASSLSVGAGQFF. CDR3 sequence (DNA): TGTGCCAGCAGCTTAAGTGTGGGGGCAGGGCAGTTCTTC.

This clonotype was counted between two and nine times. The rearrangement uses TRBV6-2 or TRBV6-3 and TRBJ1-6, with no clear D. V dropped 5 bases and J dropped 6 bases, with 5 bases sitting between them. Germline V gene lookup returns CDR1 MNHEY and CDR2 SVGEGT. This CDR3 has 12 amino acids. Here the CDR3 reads CASSSGNSPLHF. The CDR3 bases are TGTGCCAGCAGTAGCGGTAATTCACCCCTCCACTTT.

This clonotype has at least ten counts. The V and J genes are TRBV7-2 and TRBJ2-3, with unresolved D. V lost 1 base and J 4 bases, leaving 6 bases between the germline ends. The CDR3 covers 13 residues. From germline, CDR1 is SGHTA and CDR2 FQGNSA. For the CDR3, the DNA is TGTGCCAGCAGCTTAGGTTACTCAGATACGCAGTATTTT. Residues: CASSLGYSDTQYF.

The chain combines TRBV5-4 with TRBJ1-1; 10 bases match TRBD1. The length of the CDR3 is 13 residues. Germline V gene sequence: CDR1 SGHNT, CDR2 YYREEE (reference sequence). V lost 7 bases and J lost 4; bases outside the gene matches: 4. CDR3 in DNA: TGTGCCAGCGGATGGACAGGGGGCACTGAAGCTTTCTTT. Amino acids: CASGWTGGTEAFF.

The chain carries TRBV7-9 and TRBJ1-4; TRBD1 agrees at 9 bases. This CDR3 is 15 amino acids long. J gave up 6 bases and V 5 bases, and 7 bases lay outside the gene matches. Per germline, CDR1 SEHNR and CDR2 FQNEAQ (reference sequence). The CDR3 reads CASSPGTGWDEKLFF. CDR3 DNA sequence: TGTGCCAGCAGCCCTGGGACAGGGTGGGATGAAAAACTGTTTTTT.

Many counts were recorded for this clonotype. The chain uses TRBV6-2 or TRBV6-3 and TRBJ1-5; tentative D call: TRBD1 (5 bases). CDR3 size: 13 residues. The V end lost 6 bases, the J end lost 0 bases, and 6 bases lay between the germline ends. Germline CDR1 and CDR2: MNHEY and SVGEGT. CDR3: CASRDTSNQPQHF. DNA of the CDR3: TGTGCCAGCAGGGACACTAGCAATCAGCCCCAGCATTTT.

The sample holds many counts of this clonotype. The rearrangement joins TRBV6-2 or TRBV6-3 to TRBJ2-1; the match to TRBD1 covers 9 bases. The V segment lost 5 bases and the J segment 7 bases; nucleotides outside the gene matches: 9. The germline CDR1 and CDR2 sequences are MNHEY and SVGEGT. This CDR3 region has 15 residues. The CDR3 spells CASSGTQGARNEQFF. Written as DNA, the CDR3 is TGTGCCAGCAGTGGCACACAGGGGGCGCGTAATGAGCAGTTCTTC.